The following is a T cell receptor (beta chain) sequence with its context. Antigen: not known. In TCRdb, the 5' RACE reads were re-called with MiXCR into one record per CDR3 protein. The sample comprises roughly 1.6 million distinct CDR3 sequences, under 35% of which are singletons, and less than 0.35% rests with the top ten. This sample is part of a study of identical twins. Everyone who gave samples was a healthy Caucasian. Points from the study as a whole: Invariant MAIT and iNKT cells are populations that could partly confound zero-insertion analyses.

The CDR3 is 12 residues long. Germline V gene data show CDR1 as SGHRS and CDR2 as YFSETQ. Trimming shortened V by 2 bases and J by 11 bases, and 13 bases separated the two germline ends. The origin of this receptor is a newborn girl in good health. This rearrangement joins TRBV5-1 to TRBJ2-5; D possibly corresponds to TRBD2 (5 bases). The sample was cord blood. The DNA of the CDR3 is TGCGCCAGCAGCTTTGCCGATGGGGAGCAGTACTTC. Residues: CASSFADGEQYF.